These T cell receptor beta chains were read from a single sample in a study of CD8 T cells in ankylosing spondylitis. TCRdb used MiXCR to reprocess the 5' RACE reads, holding one entry per CDR3 protein. Here the sample spans hundreds of thousands of distinct CDR3 sequences, 12% being singletons. The source material was blood, either unsorted or a sorted T cell fraction (not recorded which). These receptor sequences come from a male donor with ankylosing spondylitis. The CDR3 runs from the conserved cysteine through the conserved F or W. Each record gives: V gene, J gene, clone size, D gene, CDR3 protein, CDR3 DNA. A D gene is named only where the DNA matches it firmly. Expanded clones are given a class, and other clones once, few, many or no size at all.

>TRBV7-2|TRBJ1-1|.|.
CASRENRYWNTEAFF
TGTGCCAGCAGGGAAAACAGGTATTGGAACACTGAAGCTTTCTTT
>TRBV29-1|TRBJ2-7|many|TRBD1
CSFTKLTGVIYEQYF
TGCAGCTTTACCAAATTAACAGGGGTCATCTACGAGCAGTACTTC
>TRBV4-3|TRBJ1-2|many|TRBD1
CASSQEGQGLGGYTF
TGCGCCAGCAGCCAAGAAGGACAGGGTTTGGGCGGCTACACCTTC
>TRBV20-1|TRBJ2-7|.|.
CSARGGVQYEQYF
TGCAGTGCTAGGGGAGGAGTTCAATACGAGCAGTACTTC
>TRBV20-1|TRBJ2-7|.|.
CSAGQGVVASGRYSYEQYF
TGCAGTGCGGGACAGGGGGTCGTGGCTAGCGGGAGGTATAGCTACGAGCAGTACTTC
>TRBV29-1|TRBJ2-3|many|.
CSSNDGGRTDTQYF
TGCAGCTCTAACGATGGGGGTCGCACAGATACGCAGTATTTT
>TRBV5-1|TRBJ2-2|.|TRBD1
CASSLTTGPRTGELFF
TGCGCCAGCAGCCTAACGACAGGGCCTAGGACCGGGGAGCTGTTTTTT
>TRBV29-1|TRBJ2-2|many|.
CSVKSQGKNTGELFF
TGCAGCGTTAAGTCCCAGGGGAAGAACACCGGGGAGCTGTTTTTT
>TRBV4-3|TRBJ2-1|.|TRBD1
CASSQAEGQGWDEQFF
TGCGCCAGCAGCCAAGCGGAGGGACAGGGGTGGGATGAGCAGTTCTTC
>TRBV6-5|TRBJ2-6|few|.
CASSYSNYRTGANVLTF
TGTGCCAGCAGTTACTCGAATTACAGGACCGGGGCCAACGTCCTGACTTTC
>TRBV20-1|TRBJ2-7|few|.
CSASILAGSSYEQYF
TGCAGTGCTAGTATTTTGGCAGGGAGCTCCTACGAGCAGTACTTC
>TRBV7-2|TRBJ1-1|few|.
CASSSWTPMNTEAFF
TGTGCCAGCAGCTCCTGGACACCAATGAACACTGAAGCTTTCTTT
>TRBV7-2|TRBJ2-7|few|TRBD1
CASSLMGQGTNEQYF
TGTGCCAGCAGCTTAATGGGACAGGGTACAAACGAGCAGTACTTC
>TRBV20-1|TRBJ2-7|.|.
CLLGGENLYEQYF
TGCCTTCTAGGGGGGGAAAACCTCTACGAGCAGTACTTC
>TRBV5-1|TRBJ1-1|many|TRBD1
CASRDRAATEAFF
TGCGCCAGCAGGGACAGGGCGGCCACTGAAGCTTTCTTT
>TRBV20-1|TRBJ2-7|.|TRBD2
CSARGVAGVYEQYF
TGCAGTGCTAGAGGGGTAGCGGGAGTCTACGAGCAGTACTTC
>TRBV20-1|TRBJ2-7|few|.
CSASPISYEQYF
TGCAGTGCTAGCCCGATCTCCTACGAGCAGTACTTC
>TRBV27|TRBJ1-6|.|.
CASTQGRGVPNSPLHF
TGTGCCAGCACTCAGGGGCGGGGGGTACCTAATTCACCCCTCCACTTT
>TRBV29-1|TRBJ1-1|many|.
CSVAGNHRGVVSEAFF
TGCAGCGTTGCAGGGAACCACAGAGGGGTGGTTTCTGAAGCTTTCTTT
>TRBV7-2|TRBJ2-4|few|.
CASSFGDENIQYF
TGTGCCAGCAGCTTTGGGGATGAGAACATTCAGTACTTC
>TRBV15|TRBJ1-6|few|.
CATSRDPGSRNSPLHF
TGTGCCACCAGCAGAGATCCAGGCTCGCGGAATTCACCCCTCCACTTT
>TRBV4-3|TRBJ2-7|.|.
CASSQARVTSYEQYF
TGCGCCAGCAGCCAAGCTAGGGTAACTTCCTACGAGCAGTACTTC
>TRBV5-1|TRBJ2-5|few|.
CASSLAGTESETQYF
TGCGCCAGCAGCTTGGCAGGGACCGAATCAGAGACCCAGTACTTC
>TRBV20-1|TRBJ1-6|few|.
CSAGPGNNSPLHF
TGCAGTGCCGGGCCCGGGAATAATTCACCCCTCCACTTT
>TRBV20-1|TRBJ1-2|many|.
CSAGRGNYGYTF
TGCAGTGCGGGGAGGGGTAACTATGGCTACACCTTC
>TRBV6-1|TRBJ1-2|many|.
CASSPPRGNYGYTF
TGTGCCAGCAGCCCCCCGAGGGGTAACTATGGCTACACCTTC
>TRBV20-1|TRBJ2-7|.|TRBD2
CSARDLGGLRQAQYF
TGCAGTGCTAGAGATCTCGGGGGACTACGTCAGGCGCAGTACTTC
>TRBV6-1|TRBJ1-2|few|.
CASSEFRTERGYGYTF
TGTGCCAGCAGTGAATTTCGTACAGAGCGAGGCTATGGCTACACCTTC
>TRBV5-1|TRBJ2-3|.|.
CASSLLAPGADTQYF
TGCGCCAGCAGCTTGCTAGCTCCGGGGGCAGATACGCAGTATTTT
>TRBV9|TRBJ1-1|.|.
CASSSRLMNTEAFF
TGTGCCAGCAGCTCCCGTCTCATGAACACTGAAGCTTTCTTT
>TRBV15|TRBJ2-3|few|TRBD2
CATSRDLTSGRTDTQYF
TGTGCCACCAGCAGAGATCTGACTAGCGGGAGAACAGATACGCAGTATTTT
>TRBV18|TRBJ1-6|.|.
CASSPPRGPLHF
TGTGCCAGCTCACCACCCCGGGGGCCCCTCCACTTT
>TRBV27|TRBJ2-3|many|TRBD1
CASSVDRGTDTQYF
TGCGCCAGCAGCGTGGACAGGGGTACAGATACGCAGTATTTT
>TRBV12-3/TRBV12-4|TRBJ1-1|few|.
CASSSSSRNTEAFF
TGTGCCAGCAGTTCCTCTTCGAGGAACACTGAAGCTTTCTTT
>TRBV6-5|TRBJ2-1|.|TRBD2
CASSSTSGGSYNEQFF
TGTGCCAGCAGTTCGACTAGCGGGGGGTCCTACAATGAGCAGTTCTTC
>TRBV3-1|TRBJ1-2|few|.
CASSQDRGTYGYTF
TGTGCCAGCAGCCAAGATAGGGGGACCTATGGCTACACCTTC